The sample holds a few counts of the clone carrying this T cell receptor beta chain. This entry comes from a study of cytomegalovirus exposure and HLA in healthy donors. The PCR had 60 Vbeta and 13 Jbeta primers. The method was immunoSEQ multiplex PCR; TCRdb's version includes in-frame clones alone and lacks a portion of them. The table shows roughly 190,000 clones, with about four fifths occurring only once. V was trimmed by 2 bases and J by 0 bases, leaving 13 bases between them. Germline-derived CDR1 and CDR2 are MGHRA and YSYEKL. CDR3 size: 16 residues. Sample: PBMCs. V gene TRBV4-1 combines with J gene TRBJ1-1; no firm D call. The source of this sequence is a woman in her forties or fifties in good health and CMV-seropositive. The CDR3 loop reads CASSQSPGKMNTEAFF. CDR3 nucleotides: TGCGCCAGCAGCCAAAGCCCCGGGAAAATGAACACTGAAGCTTTCTTT.